The 31 T cell receptor beta chains presented below share a single source sample, sequenced in a study of spatial heterogeneity in lung cancer. TCRdb itself ran the 5' RACE reads through MiXCR, one entry per CDR3 protein. The table has tens of thousands of distinct CDR3 sequences, about 7.2% seen once. Time point meaning: sample taken at primary tumor resection. The starting material was PBMCs, obtained at surgery. These receptors were taken from a male donor with early-stage non-small cell lung cancer.

This clonotype was seen many times. The gene calls are TRBV29-1 and TRBJ1-1; D gene unclear. This CDR3 comprises 13 residues. Trimming cost V 1 base and J 6 bases, with 12 bases left between them. Germline V lookup: CDR1 SQVTM, CDR2 ANQGSEA. CDR3 in amino acids: CSVEVPLWAEAFF. The CDR3 DNA reads as TGCAGCGTTGAAGTCCCGTTATGGGCTGAAGCTTTCTTT. Filled out from reference TRBV29-1 and TRBJ1-1, the complete variable domain reads SAVISQKPSRDICQRGTSLTIQCQVDSQVTMMFWYRQQPGQSLTLIATANQGSEATYESGFVIDKFPISRPNLTFSTLTVSNMSPEDSSIYLCSVEVPLWAEAFFGQGTRLTVV.

This clonotype was found a few times. The rearrangement joins TRBV18 to TRBJ1-5; 7 bases align to TRBD1. The ends lost 5 bases at V and 5 bases at J; junction bases unmatched: 6. Germline V gene data show CDR1 as KGHSH and CDR2 as LQKENI. This CDR3 is built from 14 residues. In nucleotides, the CDR3 is TGTGCCAGCTCAATTAGGACAGGCGATCAGCCCCAGCATTTT. Residues: CASSIRTGDQPQHF. Using reference TRBV18 and TRBJ1-5 for the parts outside the CDR3, the full variable domain is NAGVMQNPRHLVRRRGQEARLRCSPMKGHSHVYWYRQLPEEGLKFMVYLQKENIIDESGMPKERFSAEFPKEGPSILRIQQVVRGDSAAYFCASSIRTGDQPQHFGDGTRLSIL.

This clonotype was picked up many times. The genes are TRBV11-2 and TRBJ2-5; D remains ambiguous. The CDR3 extends over 11 amino acids. The germline CDR1 and CDR2 sequences are SGHAT and FQNNGV. Trimming left V 1 base short and J 13 bases short, with 10 bases between. The CDR3 nucleotides read TGTGCCAGCAGCTTAGCTACCCTCTTGTACTTC. Its protein product is CASSLATLLYF.

CDR3 sequence reads: CASSPPTGGTGSPLHF. The CDR3 DNA sequence: TGTGCCAGCAGTCCCCCGACGGGAGGGACGGGTTCACCCCTCCACTTT. This rearrangement joins TRBV28 to TRBJ1-6; a possible D gene is TRBD1 (5 bases). The length of the CDR3 is 16 residues. V lost 5 bases, J lost 9 bases, and 20 bases lay in between. Germline CDR1 reads MDHEN; CDR2 reads SYDVKM.

This clonotype has a handful of counts. This chain connects TRBV11-2 to TRBJ2-7; D unclear. Germline CDR1 reads SGHAT; CDR2 reads FQNNGV. Trimming took off 7 bases at V and 3 bases at J, with 16 bases between the two ends. There are 14 residues in the CDR3. In DNA form, the CDR3 reads TGTGCCAGCACCTTTCTCGGCAGAGACTACGAGCAGTACTTC. Protein: CASTFLGRDYEQYF.

This clonotype was picked up many times. The J gene is TRBJ2-4, the V gene TRBV15; no firm D call. This CDR3 comprises 14 residues. Germline V lookup: CDR1 LNHNV, CDR2 YYDKDF (reference sequence). With 2 bases removed from V and 0 bases from J, the gap between germline ends came to 5 bases. The CDR3: CATSRPLAKNIQYF. CDR3 nucleotides: TGTGCCACCAGCAGACCGCTAGCCAAAAACATTCAGTACTTC.

The chain recombines TRBV4-3 with TRBJ2-2; 8 bases fit TRBD1. J gave up 6 bases and V 3 bases, and 3 bases lay outside the gene matches. The length of the CDR3 is 14 residues. CDR1 and CDR2 from the germline V gene are LGHNA and YSLEER. DNA for the CDR3: TGCGCCAGCAGCCATGACAGGGGCTCCGGGGAGCTGTTTTTT. This gives the protein CASSHDRGSGELFF.

By its share, this clonotype is medium-sized. The CDR3 here is CASSHRAGTGELFF. CDR3 bases: TGTGCCAGCAGCCATAGAGCGGGCACCGGGGAGCTGTTTTTT. The genes are TRBV3-1 and TRBJ2-2; weak D call: TRBD2 (6 bases). The CDR3 consists of 14 residues. V was shortened by 3 bases and J by 4 bases, with 9 bases between the two germline ends. Germline CDR1 is LGHDT and CDR2 is YNNKEL (reference sequence). Combining the CDR3 with reference TRBV3-1 and TRBJ2-2 gives the whole variable domain DTAVSQTPKYLVTQMGNDKSIKCEQNLGHDTMYWYKQDSKKFLKIMFSYNNKELIINETVPNRFSPKSPDKAHLNLHINSLELGDSAVYFCASSHRAGTGELFFGEGSRLTVL.

This clonotype occurred many times. V is TRBV10-3 and J is TRBJ1-3, with D possibly matching TRBD1 (5 bases). The ends were cut back, 3 bases at V and 1 base at J, with 10 bases in the middle. Germline lookup yields CDR1 ENHRY and CDR2 SYGVKD. This CDR3 spans 15 amino acids. This CDR3 is CAISEEGRSGNTIYF. For the CDR3, the DNA is TGTGCCATCAGTGAAGAGGGGAGATCTGGAAACACCATATATTTT.

This clonotype occurred many times. One end of the junction does not line up with germline, which may come from a read error. The gene calls are TRBV7-7 and TRBJ2-3, with 8 bases fitting TRBD2. CDR1 and CDR2 from the germline V gene are SSHAT and FNYEAQ (reference sequence). This CDR3 region has 14 residues. The CDR3 DNA sequence: TGTGCTAGCAGCTTAGCGGGGACATCGGATACGCAGTATTTT. Translating gives CASSLAGTSDTQYF.

This clonotype has a count of ten or more. The gene calls are TRBV12-3 or TRBV12-4 and TRBJ1-5, with D possibly being TRBD1 (6 bases). Trimming took 6 bases from V and 5 from J, leaving 11 bases between them. The CDR3 has 13 amino acids. In DNA form, the CDR3 reads TGTGCCAGCAGGTTACCAGGGGATCAGCCCCAGCATTTT. Encoded protein: CASRLPGDQPQHF.

Ten or more counts support this clonotype. The chain recombines TRBV6-5 with TRBJ2-3; maybe TRBD2 (6 bases). The V gene's germline CDR1 is MNHEY and CDR2 SVGAGI. The V and J ends lost 2 bases and 0 bases respectively, with 15 bases between them. This CDR3 has 17 residues. The CDR3 DNA reads TGTGCCAGCAGTTACCGTGGAGGCGGGACTAGCACAGATACGCAGTATTTT. Encoded protein: CASSYRGGGTSTDTQYF.

This clonotype has just a few counts. The chain employs TRBV28 and TRBJ1-1; perhaps TRBD1 as D (5 bases). The CDR3 length is 16 residues. V was trimmed by 2 bases and J by 1 base, leaving 14 bases between them. CDR1 is MDHEN, CDR2 SYDVKM, per germline. This CDR3 is CASSLTGAPGNTEAFF. DNA of the CDR3: TGTGCCAGCAGTTTAACCGGGGCTCCGGGGAACACTGAAGCTTTCTTT.

The sample holds many counts of this clonotype. The rearrangement joins TRBV7-8 to TRBJ2-3; possible D gene TRBD1, 6 bases. The CDR3 totals 16 residues. From germline, CDR1 is SGHVS and CDR2 FQNEAQ. V lost 1 base to trimming and J lost 8 bases, with 19 bases between them. Here the CDR3 reads CASSLEGGDLTRTQYF. The CDR3 nucleotides are TGTGCCAGCAGCTTAGAAGGGGGTGACCTCACTCGTACGCAGTATTTT.

This clonotype showed up many times. V is TRBV12-3 or TRBV12-4 and J is TRBJ2-1; TRBD2 agrees at 7 bases. The CDR3 spans 13 residues. J was trimmed by 9 bases and V by 6 bases; bases with no gene match: 8. This CDR3 is CASSPSSGGEQFF. The CDR3 bases are TGTGCCAGCAGCCCTTCCTCGGGAGGTGAGCAGTTCTTC.

This clonotype was observed at least ten times. This chain uses TRBV11-2 with TRBJ2-1; 7 bases match TRBD2. CDR1 is SGHAT, CDR2 FQNNGV, per germline. The CDR3 is 15 amino acids. The V segment lost 5 bases and the J segment 1 base; nucleotides outside the gene matches: 5. Here the CDR3 DNA reads TGTGCCAGCAGCGTTAGCGGGCGATCCTACAATGAGCAGTTCTTC. As protein: CASSVSGRSYNEQFF.

V and J are TRBV7-9 and TRBJ2-2; 12 bases fit TRBD2. Trimming took 5 bases from V and 7 from J; bases not matched to a gene: 5. The CDR3 sequence is 15 residues long. Germline assignment: CDR1 SEHNR and CDR2 FQNEAQ (reference sequence). The CDR3 sequence is CASSQTSGRIGELFF. The CDR3 DNA reads as TGTGCCAGCAGCCAAACTAGCGGGAGGATCGGGGAGCTGTTTTTT.

This clonotype was counted at least ten times. The chain employs TRBV28 and TRBJ1-1; D call uncertain. V lost 2 bases to trimming and J lost 11 bases, with 9 bases between them. CDR3 length: 11 amino acids. Per germline, CDR1 MDHEN and CDR2 SYDVKM. CDR3 bases: TGTGCCAGCAGTTTACAGCGTCGGGCTTTCTTT. The encoded protein is CASSLQRRAFF.

This clonotype was observed many times. V usage is TRBV11-1 and J usage is TRBJ2-1; no clear D. Per the germline V gene, CDR1 is SGHAT and CDR2 is FQDESV (reference sequence). The CDR3 is made up of 12 amino acids. V dropped 5 bases and J dropped 9 bases, with 11 bases sitting between them. The CDR3 spells CASSHYSFEQFF. The DNA of the CDR3 is TGTGCCAGCAGCCATTACTCCTTTGAGCAGTTCTTC.

Many counts were recorded for this clonotype. The rearrangement links TRBV4-1 to TRBJ2-3; D gene ambiguous. Germline CDR1 is MGHRA and CDR2 is YSYEKL. The CDR3 runs 13 residues. Trimming stripped 5 bases from V and 4 bases from J, with 10 bases between. CDR3 in DNA: TGCGCCAGCAGCGTGTGGTGGGCAGATACGCAGTATTTT. Translation: CASSVWWADTQYF.

This clonotype was observed many times. The gene calls are TRBV12-2 and TRBJ1-3; the table's D call of TRBD1 was not tested on the DNA. TRBV12-2 corresponds to a pseudogene. CDR3 length: 18 residues. The CDR3 region is CASRLAAGTGGSGNTIYF. The CDR3 DNA sequence: TGTGCAAGTCGCTTAGCGGCCGGGACAGGGGGGTCTGGAAACACCATATATTTT.

This clonotype is labeled medium-sized (0.01 to 0.1%). This sequence joins TRBV3-1 and TRBJ1-5; no reliable D call. The CDR3 is 13 residues long. The V gene's germline CDR1 is LGHDT and CDR2 YNNKEL (reference sequence). Trimming removed 0 bases at V and 4 bases at J, with 4 bases between. The CDR3 DNA sequence: TGTGCCAGCAGCCAAGATTTGAATCAGCCCCAGCATTTT. This translates into CASSQDLNQPQHF.

The genes are TRBV10-1 and TRBJ2-1; D is unresolved. Trimming pared 6 bases from V and 0 bases from J, leaving 15 bases between. Germline values: CDR1 WNHNN, CDR2 SYGVQD (reference sequence). This CDR3 has 16 amino acids. The CDR3 spells CASSASGGYSYNEQFF. CDR3 in DNA: TGCGCCAGCAGCGCGTCGGGCGGATACTCCTACAATGAGCAGTTCTTC.

This clonotype was seen many times. The chain recombines TRBV7-3 with TRBJ2-3; D is unclear. The V end lost 6 bases, the J end lost 0 bases, and 7 bases lay between the germline ends. Germline loops: CDR1 SGHTA, CDR2 FQGTGA. The CDR3 contains 13 residues. The DNA for the CDR3 is TGTGCCAGCAGTCGGACCAGCACAGATACGCAGTATTTT. This encodes CASSRTSTDTQYF.

This clonotype was seen ten or more times. The rearrangement joins TRBV20-1 to TRBJ1-1; 10 nucleotides match TRBD1. Looked up from germline, CDR1 is DFQATT and CDR2 is SNEGSKA (reference sequence). V dropped 0 bases and J dropped 7; count of bases not matched to a gene: 8. This CDR3 contains 15 residues. The CDR3 spells CSARESRDRGLEAFF. The CDR3 nucleotides are TGCAGTGCTAGAGAGTCCCGGGACAGGGGACTTGAAGCTTTCTTT.

The table lists this clonotype with many counts. The chain carries TRBV28 and TRBJ2-7, with D perhaps TRBD1 or TRBD2 (5 bases each). Trimming removed 3 bases from V and 6 bases from J, with 6 bases in between. CDR3 length equals 11 residues. CDR1 is MDHEN, CDR2 SYDVKM, per germline. For the CDR3, the DNA is TGTGCCAGCAGTTTGGGGGTCGAGCAGTACTTC. It translates to CASSLGVEQYF.

In this sample, this clonotype is medium-sized. The chain links TRBV12-3 or TRBV12-4 to TRBJ2-2, with TRBD1 as a possible D gene (6 bases). This CDR3 comprises 15 residues. With 6 bases removed from V and 4 bases from J, the gap between germline ends came to 15 bases. CDR3 DNA sequence: TGTGCCAGCAGGCCAGGGGCCCGAGTCACCGGGGAGCTGTTTTTT. Amino acid sequence: CASRPGARVTGELFF.

This clonotype occurred many times. This chain links TRBV29-1 with TRBJ2-3; D unclear. The CDR3 sequence is 13 residues long. Trimming removed 4 bases from V and 5 bases from J, with 13 bases in between. Germline CDR1 is SQVTM and CDR2 is ANQGSEA. CDR3 loop: CSVGRLDKDTQYF. CDR3 nucleotides: TGCAGCGTTGGCCGCTTGGATAAAGATACGCAGTATTTT.

This clonotype was recorded many times. The chain links TRBV28 to TRBJ2-3, with D possibly being TRBD1 (5 bases). V gave up 3 bases and J gave up 1 base, with 14 bases separating them. Germline V lookup: CDR1 MDHEN, CDR2 SYDVKM. The CDR3 sequence is 16 residues long. Written as DNA, the CDR3 is TGTGCCAGCAGTTTCGGGCGCCAAGGGGGCACAGATACGCAGTATTTT. Its protein product is CASSFGRQGGTDTQYF.

This clonotype was detected ten times or more. The chain is built from TRBV4-1 and TRBJ2-1; D may be TRBD2 (5 bases). This CDR3 contains 16 residues. Trimming took off 0 bases at V and 1 base at J, with 10 bases between the two ends. The germline gives CDR1 MGHRA, CDR2 YSYEKL. CDR3 region: CASSQDRGFSYNEQFF. In nucleotides, the CDR3 is TGCGCCAGCAGCCAAGACCGAGGGTTTTCCTACAATGAGCAGTTCTTC.

There are a few counts of this clonotype. The chain combines TRBV29-1 with TRBJ1-1; no definite D call. The CDR3 totals 10 residues. Germline V gene sequence: CDR1 SQVTM, CDR2 ANQGSEA. The germline V and J ends were trimmed by 7 bases and 4 bases, with 7 bases remaining between them. DNA for the CDR3: TGCAGCGCTGGTGTCACTGAAGCTTTCTTT. Its protein product is CSAGVTEAFF.